The next 5 T cell receptor beta chains were all read from a single sample in a study of post-analysis software for immune sequencing data. Every TCR beta cDNA library bore unique molecular identifiers. Each CDR3 protein gets one entry after TCRdb re-called the PCR reads with MiXCR. The sample holds about 800,000 distinct CDR3 sequences, 30% seen once. No antigen is known for these receptors. Study conclusions and caveats: There were roughly five TRBV segments more frequent in patients than controls, and TRBV5-6, TRBV5-1 and TRBV20-1 were among them.

The sequencing input was blood. These receptors were collected from a girl aged 5-17 years with multiple sclerosis.

This clonotype has more than one count but fewer than ten. The V gene is TRBV5-1, the J gene TRBJ2-3, with D possibly being TRBD2 (7 bases). The CDR3 has 14 residues. The ends were cut back, 7 bases at V and 2 bases at J, with 14 bases in the middle. Germline CDR1 and CDR2: SGHRS and YFSETQ. In DNA, the CDR3 is TGCGCCAGCTTCGGCGGGGGCTACACAGATACGCAGTATTTT. Its translation is CASFGGGYTDTQYF. Using reference TRBV5-1 and TRBJ2-3 for the parts outside the CDR3, the full variable domain is KAGVTQTPRYLIKTRGQQVTLSCSPISGHRSVSWYQQTPGQGLQFLFEYFSETQRNKGNFPGRFSGRQFSNSRSEMNVSTLELGDSALYLCASFGGGYTDTQYFGPGTRLTVL.

The chain is built from TRBV29-1 and TRBJ2-5; TRBD2 agrees at 8 bases. Germline CDR1 is SQVTM and CDR2 is ANQGSEA. V lost 8 bases and J lost 8; bases outside the gene matches: 7. CDR3 length: 11 amino acids. The CDR3 DNA is TGCAGCACCGGACTAGCTTTAACCCAGTACTTC. This gives the protein CSTGLALTQYF.

This clonotype was counted between two and nine times. In DNA form, the CDR3 reads TGTGCCAGCAGCCTCACCGGGACAGCAAATTCACCCCTCCACTTT. It is translated as CASSLTGTANSPLHF. V is TRBV7-2 and J is TRBJ1-6; TRBD1 aligns across 7 bases. Trimming took 5 bases from V and 7 from J; bases not matched to a gene: 8. Germline CDR1 SGHTA, CDR2 FQGNSA. The length of the CDR3 is 15 residues.

J is TRBJ2-5 and V is TRBV5-1, with 7 positions matching TRBD2. This CDR3 has 15 residues. Germline trimming cut 3 bases from V and 11 bases from J; bases unmatched to any gene: 16. CDR1 is SGHRS, CDR2 YFSETQ, per germline. The CDR3 region is CASSSSGTGGRGQYF. The CDR3 DNA follows: TGCGCCAGCAGCTCAAGCGGGACGGGAGGACGAGGGCAGTACTTC.

V gene TRBV13 combines with J gene TRBJ2-7, with TRBD2 identical over 12 bases. Germline V gene data show CDR1 as PRHDT and CDR2 as FYEKMQ (reference sequence). V lost 6 bases, J lost 2 bases, and 14 bases stayed unmatched. There are 18 residues in the CDR3. The DNA for the CDR3 is TGTGCCAGCAGTTCACCGACGGTTTCTAGCGGGAGGGCCTACGAGCAGTACTTC. It is translated as CASSSPTVSSGRAYEQYF. Variable domain in full (rest from reference TRBV13 and TRBJ2-7): AAGVIQSPRHLIKEKRETATLKCYPIPRHDTVYWYQQGPGQDPQFLISFYEKMQSDKGSIPDRFSAQQFSDYHSELNMSSLELGDSALYFCASSSPTVSSGRAYEQYFGPGTRLTVT.